The clone carrying this T cell receptor beta chain has a handful of counts. Its target is unknown. This record belongs to a study of T cells after yellow fever vaccination. General study results and limits: One caveat is that FACS-sorted repertoires could contain abundant clonotypes contaminating from the bulk population. Only a small proportion of the clonotypes turned up in both the CD4 and the CD8 compartments, likely arising from convergent recombination.

TCR cDNA was made by 5'RACE template switching, adding a universal primer site and UMIs. TCRdb ran MiXCR on the 5' RACE reads and lists one entry per CDR3 protein. The data contain 400,000 or so distinct CDR3 sequences, around 19% of them singletons. This receptor was identified in a man younger than 30 who received the YFV17D yellow fever vaccine. Here the sequenced sample was PBMCs, taken before the yellow fever booster vaccination.

DNA for the CDR3: TGTGCCAGCAGCCCAAGACTAGCGGGGGGTCTAGAGACCCAGTACTTC. Translating gives CASSPRLAGGLETQYF. V is TRBV7-2 and J is TRBJ2-5; 13 nucleotides line up with TRBD2. The CDR3 spans 16 residues. Germline-derived CDR1 and CDR2 are SGHTA and FQGNSA. J was trimmed by 4 bases and V by 5 bases; bases with no gene match: 7.